This T cell receptor (beta chain) came from a study of blood T cells in healthy people across ages. Looked up from germline, CDR1 is LNHNV and CDR2 is YYDKDF (reference sequence). The CDR3 extends over 14 amino acids. V was cut by 4 bases and J by 11 bases, with 20 bases left in between. Combining a sample-barcoded 5' primer with a J-beta primer mix, a second PCR ran for roughly 7 to 12 cycles. The template-switch adaptor, which had 12 random nucleotides, put a tag on each cDNA molecule. From each sample, at least 3 million paired-end reads containing CDR3 were obtained. TCRdb analysed the 5' RACE reads with MiXCR anew, one entry per CDR3 protein. Seen here are some 1.6 million distinct CDR3 sequences, roughly 32% observed once, and the top ten hold approximately 10%. About this clonotype itself: Antigen specificity is unknown. One base away lies a much larger clone, so this may be a sequencing read error.

General study findings and limits: One million T cells yielded diversity estimates that were considered underestimates.

Sequencing was carried out using blood. The chain links TRBV15 to TRBJ2-5; D might be TRBD1 or TRBD2, each matching 5 bases. The TCR was taken from a woman aged 30 to 39 in good health. The CDR3: CATSTGAGLNEQYF. The CDR3 bases are TGTGCCACCAGCACCGGGGCGGGCCTCAATGAGCAGTACTTC.